Below are 10 T cell receptor beta chains sequenced from a single sample in a study of T cells in Graves' hyperthyroidism and ophthalmopathy. TCR beta CDR3 regions were amplified from RNA transcripts. First-round RT-PCR of the TCR CDR3 relied on the HTBI primer set. TCRdb processed the multiplex PCR reads anew with MiXCR; each CDR3 protein has one entry. Among around 240,000 distinct CDR3 sequences listed, approximately 15% were seen once. Specimen: blood. These receptors were collected from a woman aged 40 to 50 with Graves' hyperthyroidism that later progressed to Graves' ophthalmopathy.

This clonotype was counted ten times or more. The rearrangement joins TRBV28 to TRBJ2-7, with D perhaps TRBD1 (5 bases). CDR3 length equals 15 residues. Germline V gene sequence: CDR1 MDHEN, CDR2 SYDVKM. V was trimmed by 6 bases and J by 4 bases, leaving 19 bases between them. The chain's CDR3 is CASRTAGHLLYEQYF. CDR3 bases: TGTGCCAGCAGAACCGCCGGACATCTACTTTACGAGCAGTACTTC.

J is TRBJ1-2 and V is TRBV25-1, with no clear D. V was cut by 3 bases and J by 8 bases, with 13 bases left in between. Germline CDR1 and CDR2: MGHDK and SYGVNS. This CDR3 is 13 amino acids long. DNA of the CDR3: TGTGCCAGCAGTGAGGACGGGTATGAGGGCTACACCTTC. Its protein product is CASSEDGYEGYTF.

This clonotype was picked up many times. The V call is TRBV3-1, the J call TRBJ1-5; D is unresolved. Germline CDR1 is LGHDT and CDR2 is YNNKEL (reference sequence). The CDR3 is 12 amino acids. V lost 0 bases to trimming and J lost 6 bases, with 3 bases between them. CDR3 DNA: TGTGCCAGCAGCCAAGATACTCAGCCCCAGCATTTT. Translating it yields CASSQDTQPQHF.

This clonotype was observed many times. This sequence joins TRBV6-1 and TRBJ2-7; 9 positions agree with TRBD2. V trimming: 4 bases; J trimming: 1 base; junction bases outside the gene matches: 8. The CDR3 covers 16 residues. Germline CDR1 MNHNS, CDR2 SASEGT. This CDR3 is CASSGVAGEGSYEQYF. CDR3 DNA sequence: TGTGCCAGCAGTGGAGTAGCGGGAGAAGGGTCCTACGAGCAGTACTTC.

At least ten counts were recorded for this clonotype. CDR3 sequence: CAISESSDTYNEQFF. CDR3 DNA: TGTGCCATCAGTGAGAGCTCCGACACCTACAATGAGCAGTTCTTC. The chain carries TRBV10-3 and TRBJ2-1; unclear D gene. CDR1 and CDR2 (germline): ENHRY, SYGVKD. This CDR3 comprises 15 residues. The V gene lost 2 bases and the J gene lost 2 bases, with 10 bases spanning the gap.

The gene calls are TRBV12-3 or TRBV12-4 and TRBJ1-4; 10 nucleotides agree with TRBD1. J was trimmed by 7 bases and V by 5 bases; bases with no gene match: 4. The CDR3 contains 14 residues. CDR3 sequence (DNA): TGTGCCAGCAGTCTCCGGACAGGGGGTGAAAAACTGTTTTTT. Its protein product is CASSLRTGGEKLFF.

This clonotype was seen many times. This chain uses TRBV24-1 with TRBJ2-2; D is perhaps TRBD1 (6 bases). CDR3 size: 14 residues. Germline CDR1 and CDR2: KGHDR and SFDVKD. Trimming pared 2 bases from V and 9 bases from J, leaving 12 bases between. The CDR3 DNA reads as TGTGCCACCAGTGATTCCGCCAGGGGAAGGGAGCTGTTTTTT. Protein: CATSDSARGRELFF.

The CDR3 region has the DNA TGTGCCAGCGGGGGACTGGATAGCTCCTACGAGCAGTACTTC. Encoded protein: CASGGLDSSYEQYF. This chain connects TRBV6-2 or TRBV6-3 to TRBJ2-7; D is perhaps TRBD2 (6 bases). CDR3 length: 14 amino acids. The V end was cut by 8 bases, the J end by 0 bases, with 14 bases between. The germline V gene has CDR1 MNHEY and CDR2 SVGEGT.

Ten or more counts support this clonotype. V usage is TRBV5-1 and J usage is TRBJ1-6; D may be TRBD1 (6 bases). Trimming pared 0 bases from V and 9 bases from J, leaving 10 bases between. This CDR3 spans 14 amino acids. CDR1 and CDR2 (germline): SGHRS, YFSETQ. In DNA, the CDR3 is TGCGCCAGCAGCTTGGGACCCAGGGGTTCACCCCTCCACTTT. Translating it yields CASSLGPRGSPLHF.

This clonotype was observed at least ten times. The rearrangement joins TRBV7-8 to TRBJ2-3; TRBD2 agrees at 9 bases. CDR3 length: 15 residues. Germline loops: CDR1 SGHVS, CDR2 FQNEAQ. The V segment lost 5 bases and the J segment 6 bases; nucleotides outside the gene matches: 9. CDR3 loop: CASSKGVAGGDTQYF. In DNA form, the CDR3 reads TGTGCCAGCAGCAAGGGGGTTGCGGGAGGGGATACGCAGTATTTT.